What follows are 9 T cell receptor beta chains derived from one specimen sequenced in a study of T-cell reconstitution after alpha-beta-depleted transplantation in children. The TCRbeta library was prepared with unique molecular identifiers. In TCRdb, the PCR reads were re-called with MiXCR into one record per CDR3 protein. The sample has around 370,000 distinct CDR3 sequences, roughly 15% seen once. The material was PBMCs, mostly from graft donor cells, obtained 360 days after TCRalphabeta/CD19-depleted stem cell transplant. The receptors were sampled from a male patient aged 2-15 years who had a stem cell transplant for acute lymphoblastic leukemia, so the T cells may come from the graft donor.

This clonotype was picked up a small number of times. The J gene is TRBJ2-1, the V gene TRBV20-1, with 9 bases fitting TRBD2. The germline V gene encodes CDR1 DFQATT and CDR2 SNEGSKA (reference sequence). The CDR3 is made up of 15 amino acids. The trim removed 3 bases at V and 7 bases at J, leaving 10 bases unmatched. The CDR3 coding sequence is TGCAGTGCTAGCGTTAGCGGGGGACCTTTAAATGAGCAGTTCTTC. It translates to CSASVSGGPLNEQFF.

This clonotype was counted a few times. The chain uses TRBV6-5 and TRBJ2-7; D remains unclear. CDR3 length: 13 residues. Trimming removed 2 bases from V and 7 bases from J, with 12 bases in between. The germline CDR1 and CDR2 sequences are MNHEY and SVGAGI. The CDR3 is CASSYGARREQYF. The CDR3, as DNA: TGTGCCAGCAGTTACGGTGCCCGTAGGGAGCAGTACTTC.

This chain links TRBV28 with TRBJ2-5, with D unresolved. Per the germline V gene, CDR1 is MDHEN and CDR2 is SYDVKM. This CDR3 is built from 14 residues. V was cut by 1 base and J by 5 bases, with 11 bases left in between. DNA of the CDR3: TGTGCCAGCAGTTTATTGGCTCAAATGGAGACCCAGTACTTC. Translating gives CASSLLAQMETQYF.

This clonotype appeared a few times. The rearrangement uses TRBV5-1 and TRBJ2-5; 12 bases align to TRBD1. Per the germline V gene, CDR1 is SGHRS and CDR2 is YFSETQ. Germline trimming cut 3 bases from V and 5 bases from J; bases unmatched to any gene: 11. The CDR3 is 17 amino acids. The CDR3 sequence: CASSSPGQGARKETQYF. CDR3 nucleotide sequence: TGCGCCAGCAGCTCCCCGGGACAGGGGGCACGGAAGGAGACCCAGTACTTC.

The sample holds many counts of this clonotype. This chain links TRBV9 with TRBJ2-2; no definite D call. This CDR3 is built from 15 residues. V was clipped by 0 bases and J by 5 bases, with 11 bases between them. In germline, CDR1 is SGDLS, CDR2 YYNGEE. DNA of the CDR3: TGTGCCAGCAGCGTAGACCCTTCCACAACCGGGGAGCTGTTTTTT. Protein: CASSVDPSTTGELFF.

This chain uses TRBV10-3 with TRBJ2-2; no clear D. The CDR3 has 15 amino acids. Germline V gene lookup returns CDR1 ENHRY and CDR2 SYGVKD. V lost 0 bases and J 11 bases, leaving 16 bases between the germline ends. The CDR3 coding sequence is TGTGCCATCAGTGAGTCGACTTCCGGGCCAGCCGAGCTGTTTTTT. Its protein product is CAISESTSGPAELFF.

The chain links TRBV28 to TRBJ2-2, with D hard to call. The V and J ends lost 6 bases and 5 bases respectively, with 10 bases between them. Germline CDR1 is MDHEN and CDR2 is SYDVKM. The CDR3 has 13 residues. CDR3 sequence reads: CASRLVETGELFF. The CDR3 nucleotides are TGTGCCAGCAGGCTAGTAGAAACCGGGGAGCTGTTTTTT.

This chain uses TRBV7-8 with TRBJ2-3, with 12 nucleotides matching TRBD1. This CDR3 comprises 16 residues. Unmatched junction bases numbered 8, after V lost 5 bases and J lost 5 bases. Germline V gene sequence: CDR1 SGHVS, CDR2 FQNEAQ. The CDR3, as DNA: TGTGCCAGCAGCCTCAGGGACAGGGGGCTAGTAGATACGCAGTATTTT. Its translation is CASSLRDRGLVDTQYF.

CDR3 DNA: TGCGCCAGCAGGGACAGGGTCACAGATACGCAGTATTTT. It specifies CASRDRVTDTQYF. This sequence joins TRBV4-3 and TRBJ2-3; the match to TRBD1 covers 8 bases. The CDR3 extends over 13 amino acids. Unmatched junction bases numbered 1, after V lost 6 bases and J lost 2 bases. Germline CDR1 and CDR2: LGHNA and YSLEER.